This is a list of T cell receptor beta chains from one sample in a study of beta chain features in type 1 diabetes. Libraries were prepared by immunoSEQ multiplex PCR; TCRdb keeps only in-frame clonotypes and omits some of them. The repertoire holds 120,000 or so clones, with 17% as singletons. Sequencing input: central memory CD4+ T cells from blood. The receptors derive from a man aged 18 to 30 with type 1 diabetes. CDR3s include the opening cysteine and the closing phenylalanine or tryptophan. The D gene is left open where the match is weak. A row's size may be missing; if present it is once, few, many or a size class.

>TRBJ2-7|TRBV5-6|11|NA|NA
TGTGCCAGCACCTTGTACCGCGAGCAGTACTTC
CASTLYREQYF
>TRBJ2-3|TRBV6-1|13|NA|NA
TGTGCCAGCAGAGGGTTTAGCACAGATACGCAGTATTTT
CASRGFSTDTQYF
>TRBJ1-2|TRBV7-9|13|few|NA
TGTGCCAGCAGCTTACCGCCCGAGGGTGGCTACACCTTC
CASSLPPEGGYTF
>TRBJ1-1|TRBV28|14|NA|TRBD1
TGTGCCAGCAGCCCCGACAGGGTCGACACTGAAGCTTTCTTT
CASSPDRVDTEAFF
>TRBJ2-7|TRBV5-4|14|NA|NA
TGTGCCAGCAGCTTTCCAGGGGCCCTTAACGAGCAGTACTTC
CASSFPGALNEQYF
>TRBJ2-3|TRBV28|15|many|NA
TGTGCCAGCAGTTACGGGGGGCCGCGGGCAGATACGCAGTATTTT
CASSYGGPRADTQYF
>TRBJ1-2|TRBV10-3|14|NA|NA
TGTGCCATCAGTGACCCCAGGGAGAGGTATGGCTACACCTTC
CAISDPRERYGYTF
>TRBJ2-2|TRBV20-1|11|NA|NA
TGCAAGCTAGCCGGGGCCGGGGAGCTGTTTTTT
CKLAGAGELFF
>TRBJ1-1|TRBV4-1|14|few|NA
TGCGCCAGCAGCCCAAGGGCCCTAAACACTGAAGCTTTCTTT
CASSPRALNTEAFF
>TRBJ2-1|TRBV7-2|17|NA|NA
TGTGCCAGCAGCTTAGCAGGACAGGCTAGCGGACTCGGTGAGCAGTTCTTC
CASSLAGQASGLGEQFF
>TRBJ1-1|TRBV29-1|13|NA|NA
TGCAGCGTTGAGGCACAGGGGAACACTGAAGCTTTCTTT
CSVEAQGNTEAFF
>TRBJ1-2|TRBV4-1|15|few|NA
TGCGCCAGCAGCCCCGGCTGGGAGGCGGGGGCAGGCTACACCTTC
CASSPGWEAGAGYTF
>TRBJ2-7|TRBV11-3|13|few|NA
TGTGCCAGCAGCACGGGACGGTCCTACGAGCAGTACTTC
CASSTGRSYEQYF
>TRBJ1-3|TRBV29-1|12|NA|NA
TGCAGCGGGGAGGGATCCGGAAACACCATATATTTT
CSGEGSGNTIYF
>TRBJ2-7|TRBV2|11|few|NA
TGTGCCAGCAGTGAATTGTACGAGCAGTACTTC
CASSELYEQYF
>TRBJ2-3|TRBV7-9|14|few|NA
TGTGCCAGCAACCCAGGACAGAGCACAGATACGCAGTATTTT
CASNPGQSTDTQYF
>TRBJ2-5|TRBV7-2|15|few|NA
TGTGCCAGCAGCTTCAGGCTAGCGAGTCAAGAGACCCAGTACTTC
CASSFRLASQETQYF
>TRBJ1-1|TRBV21-1|16|NA|NA
TGTGCCAGCACATTATGGCGCGGGGGCTCGAACACTGAAGCTTTCTTT
CASTLWRGGSNTEAFF
>TRBJ2-7|TRBV6-1|14|few|TRBD1
TGTGCCAGCAGCAGGGACAGGGGGTCCTACGAGCAGTACTTC
CASSRDRGSYEQYF
>TRBJ2-1|TRBV29-1|13|NA|TRBD2
TGCAGCTTTAAGATAACTAGCGGGGGGGAGCAGTTCTTC
CSFKITSGGEQFF
>TRBJ2-5|TRBV5-4|15|NA|TRBD1
TGTGCCAGCAGAACGAACAGGGGGCAGGGGGAGACCCAGTACTTC
CASRTNRGQGETQYF
>TRBJ1-2|TRBV30|13|few|NA
TGTGCCTGGAGTACTGGGAACACCTATGGCTACACCTTC
CAWSTGNTYGYTF
>TRBJ1-1|TRBV7-3|17|many|NA
TGTGCCAGCAGCTTAAATGGGCCAGGGTACATGAACACTGAAGCTTTCTTT
CASSLNGPGYMNTEAFF
>TRBJ1-4|TRBV5-1|15|few|NA
TGCGCCAGCAGCTTGACAGGACTGTCAAATGAAAAACTGTTTTTT
CASSLTGLSNEKLFF
>TRBJ2-2|TRBV5-4|14|few|NA
TGTGCCAGCAGCTTGGTGGAGTACACCGGGGAGCTGTTTTTT
CASSLVEYTGELFF
>TRBJ2-5|TRBV5-4|15|many|TRBD2
TGTGCCAGCAGCTCCAAAACTAGCGGAAAAGAGACCCAGTACTTC
CASSSKTSGKETQYF
>TRBJ2-7|TRBV5-1|12|NA|TRBD2
TGCGCCAGCAGCTCTCCGGGGGGCGAGCAGTACTTC
CASSSPGGEQYF
>TRBJ2-5|TRBV7-2|14|NA|TRBD2
TGTGCCAGCAGCTTTTTGCTAGCGGGAGAGACCCAGTACTTC
CASSFLLAGETQYF
>TRBJ2-7|TRBV28|15|few|NA
TGTGCCAGCAGTTTACCGGATCCTACGGCCTACGAGCAGTACTTC
CASSLPDPTAYEQYF
>TRBJ2-2|TRBV5-8|14|NA|NA
TGTGCCAGCAGTTCTCAGGGAAACACCGGGGAGCTGTTTTTT
CASSSQGNTGELFF
>TRBJ1-1|TRBV6-5|13|few|NA
TGTGCCAGCAGCCAACAGATGAACACTGAAGCTTTCTTT
CASSQQMNTEAFF
>TRBJ1-3|TRBV2|16|NA|NA
TGTGCCAGCAGTGAACACACGCCAGTCTCTGGAAACACCATATATTTT
CASSEHTPVSGNTIYF
>TRBJ2-7|TRBV30|13|few|NA
TGTGCCTGGAGTGTACAAGGGCTGGGCGAGCAGTACTTC
CAWSVQGLGEQYF
>TRBJ1-2|TRBV7-2|14|many|NA
TGTGCCAGCACCCCGACCAGGGCTAACTATGGCTACACCTTC
CASTPTRANYGYTF
>TRBJ2-3|TRBV18|14|NA|NA
TGTGCCAGCTCACTGGGAGGTGGCACAGATACGCAGTATTTT
CASSLGGGTDTQYF
>TRBJ1-3|TRBV7-2|13|NA|NA
TGCGCCAGCAGCCAAGATAAGGGAAACACCATATATTTT
CASSQDKGNTIYF
>TRBJ2-7|TRBV7-9|14|NA|NA
TGTGCCAGCAGCTTAACCGCAGGTACCTACGAGCAGTACTTC
CASSLTAGTYEQYF
>TRBJ2-1|TRBV7-9|17|few|NA
TGTGCCAGCAGCCCCACGGGGACTCAAAGCTCCTACAATGAGCAGTTCTTC
CASSPTGTQSSYNEQFF
>TRBJ1-3|TRBV7-9|15|NA|TRBD1
TGTGCCAGCAGCTACACGACAGGGACTGGAAACACCATATATTTT
CASSYTTGTGNTIYF
>TRBJ1-2|TRBV18|14|few|NA
TGTGCCAGCTCACCACGGTCAGGAGACTATGGCTACACCTTC
CASSPRSGDYGYTF
>TRBJ2-3|TRBV30|12|few|NA
TGTGCCTGGACCCAGAACACAGATACGCAGTATTTT
CAWTQNTDTQYF
>TRBJ1-1|TRBV7-6|13|few|NA
TGTGCCAGCAGTACTCAGGGGTTCACTGAAGCTTTCTTT
CASSTQGFTEAFF
>TRBJ2-1|TRBV23-1|11|few|NA
TGCGCCAGCGTACACTACAATGAGCAGTTCTTC
CASVHYNEQFF
>TRBJ2-3|TRBV7-2|15|NA|TRBD2
TGTGCCAGCAGCAGGGACTACCTTAGCACAGATACGCAGTATTTT
CASSRDYLSTDTQYF
>TRBJ2-3|TRBV18|14|few|NA
TGTGCCAGCTCAGGGATCGGGACCACAGATACGCAGTATTTT
CASSGIGTTDTQYF
>TRBJ2-4|TRBV7-2|15|NA|TRBD2
TGTGCCAGCAGCTTAGGCCTAGCGGACAAAAACATTCAGTACTTC
CASSLGLADKNIQYF
>TRBJ2-5|TRBV9|16|NA|NA
TGTGCCACCAGCCCCTACGGGGGCGGGGGCCAAGAGACCCAGTACTTC
CATSPYGGGGQETQYF
>TRBJ2-3|TRBV4-1|13|NA|NA
TGCGCCAGCAGCCAAGACGAGCCAGATACGCAGTATTTT
CASSQDEPDTQYF
>TRBJ2-3|TRBV2|14|few|NA
TGTGCCAGCAGTGCGACGACTGGGGAGGATACGCAGTATTTT
CASSATTGEDTQYF